This TCR beta chain was retrieved from a study of blood T cell repertoires in COVID-19. Some clones are missing from TCRdb's copy, which holds only in-frame ones; the method was immunoSEQ multiplex PCR. The data hold under 250,000 clones, with 87% observed a single time. Germline-derived CDR1 and CDR2 are SGHTA and FQGNSA. This CDR3 spans 15 amino acids. Trimming left V 5 bases short and J 4 bases short, with 14 bases between. This clonotype was obtained from a man under 40 who had recovered from COVID-19. Specimen: PBMCs or T cells enriched from blood (not recorded which). The rearrangement joins TRBV7-2 to TRBJ2-2, with a weak D call TRBD2 (6 bases). The CDR3 bases are TGTGCCAGCAGCCCTCTTATCGGGGGCACCGGGGAGCTGTTTTTT. It encodes CASSPLIGGTGELFF.